This passage covers 7 T cell receptor beta chains from one sample sequenced in a study of T cell clones after liver transplantation. Some clones are missing from TCRdb's copy, which holds only in-frame ones; the method was immunoSEQ multiplex PCR. The table shows roughly 100,000 clones, with around 84% occurring only once. Sequencing used CD4+ T cells from blood, obtained 45 to 50 months after liver transplant. Receptors were obtained from a human patient who received a liver transplant. Some T cells may be graft donor cells.

This clone appeared once. The chain recombines TRBV9 with TRBJ2-3; D unclear. From germline, CDR1 is SGDLS and CDR2 YYNGEE. V lost 4 bases, J lost 0 bases, and 9 bases lay in between. CDR3 length equals 14 residues. CDR3 sequence (DNA): TGTGCCAGCAGCCCAAAACTCAGCACAGATACGCAGTATTTT. Amino acid sequence: CASSPKLSTDTQYF.

A word on this clone: The sample holds other DNA sequences that translate to the same CDR3. This sequence joins TRBV4-2 and TRBJ2-7, with D possibly matching TRBD2 (6 bases). Trimming removed 0 bases from V and 3 bases from J, with 6 bases in between. CDR3 length: 13 amino acids. Germline assignment: CDR1 LGHNA and CDR2 YNFKEQ. DNA for the CDR3: TGTGCCAGCAGCCAAGAGGGGGGCTACGAGCAGTACTTC. Its protein product is CASSQEGGYEQYF.

The count of this clone is one. This sequence joins TRBV19 and TRBJ1-1, with a possible D match to TRBD1 (6 bases). Trimming removed 7 bases from V and 7 bases from J, with 16 bases in between. This CDR3 has 13 residues. Per the germline V gene, CDR1 is LNHDA and CDR2 is SQIVND (reference sequence). In DNA, the CDR3 is TGTGCCAGTACCTCCCTGGGGGGCGTTGAAGCTTTCTTT. Translating gives CASTSLGGVEAFF. Full variable domain (rest looked up from reference TRBV19 and TRBJ1-1): DGGITQSPKYLFRKEGQNVTLSCEQNLNHDAMYWYRQDPGQGLRLIYYSQIVNDFQKGDIAEGYSVSREKKESFPLTVTSAQKNPTAFYLCASTSLGGVEAFFGQGTRLTVV.

The rearrangement links TRBV7-6 to TRBJ1-2; 7 bases are shared with TRBD1. The germline V gene encodes CDR1 SGHVS and CDR2 FNYEAQ. V was pared by 5 bases and J by 1 base, with 7 bases of the junction left unmatched. This CDR3 has 15 residues. The CDR3 DNA reads as TGTGCCAGCAGCCCTCCCGGGACAGTTAACTATGGCTACACCTTC. Protein product: CASSPPGTVNYGYTF. Together with reference TRBV7-6 and TRBJ1-2, the CDR3 gives the full variable domain: GAGVSQSPRYKVTKRGQDVALRCDPISGHVSLYWYRQALGQGPEFLTYFNYEAQQDKSGLPNDRFSAERPEGSISTLTIQRTEQRDSAMYRCASSPPGTVNYGYTFGSGTRLTVV.

The chain couples TRBV19 to TRBJ1-5; D unresolved. The V end lost 3 bases, the J end lost 6 bases, and 12 bases lay between the germline ends. CDR3 size: 14 residues. The germline CDR1 and CDR2 sequences are LNHDA and SQIVND (reference sequence). CDR3 sequence reads: CASSMDRWGQPQHF. DNA of the CDR3: TGTGCCAGTAGTATGGATAGGTGGGGTCAGCCCCAGCATTTT.

This sequence joins TRBV5-6 and TRBJ1-1; 8 nucleotides line up with TRBD1. V lost 7 bases and J lost 5; bases outside the gene matches: 16. Per the germline V gene, CDR1 is SGHDT and CDR2 is YYEEEE. This CDR3 is built from 16 residues. CDR3 protein: CASYGQGRLLGTEAFF. For the CDR3, the DNA is TGTGCCAGCTACGGACAGGGTAGGCTTCTGGGGACTGAAGCTTTCTTT.

The chain couples TRBV19 to TRBJ2-1, with a weak D call TRBD2 (6 bases). Trimming took 7 bases from V and 0 from J, leaving 16 bases between them. Germline V gives CDR1 LNHDA, CDR2 SQIVND (reference sequence). CDR3 length: 16 amino acids. The CDR3 DNA follows: TGTGCCAGTAACGCTCCGGGACTTCACTCCTACAATGAGCAGTTCTTC. Translating it yields CASNAPGLHSYNEQFF.